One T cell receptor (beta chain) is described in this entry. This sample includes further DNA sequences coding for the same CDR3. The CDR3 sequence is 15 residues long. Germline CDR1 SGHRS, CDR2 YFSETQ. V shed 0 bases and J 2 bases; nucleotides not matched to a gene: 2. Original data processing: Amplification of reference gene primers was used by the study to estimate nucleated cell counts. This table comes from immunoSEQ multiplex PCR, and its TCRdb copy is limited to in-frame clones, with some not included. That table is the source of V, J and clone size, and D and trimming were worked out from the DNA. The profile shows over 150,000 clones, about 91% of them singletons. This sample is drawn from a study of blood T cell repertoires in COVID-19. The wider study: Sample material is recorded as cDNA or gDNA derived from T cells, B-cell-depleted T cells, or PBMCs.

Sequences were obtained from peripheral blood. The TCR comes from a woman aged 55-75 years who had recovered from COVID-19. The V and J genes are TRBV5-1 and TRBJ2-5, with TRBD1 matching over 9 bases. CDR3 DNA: TGCGCCAGCAGCTTGGCAGGGACAGGGCAAGAGACCCAGTACTTC. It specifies CASSLAGTGQETQYF.